This T cell receptor beta chain was observed in a study of blood T cell repertoires in COVID-19. Looking at the study overall: The origin of the acute and convalescent COVID-19 samples was the United States, Italy and Spain. In each case, the material was cDNA or gDNA derived from T cells, B-cell-depleted T cells, or PBMCs.

Original methodology: Reference gene primer amplification gave estimated nucleated cell counts. Sequenced by immunoSEQ multiplex PCR; TCRdb stores in-frame clones only, minus some. V and J calls plus clone size are reproduced from that table; the DNA served to infer D and trimming. The table records about 42,000 clones, about 85% of them present only once. Germline assignment: CDR1 MDHEN and CDR2 SYDVKM. The CDR3 sequence is 12 residues long. V gave up 7 bases and J gave up 11 bases; unmatched junction bases: 10. The sequence was collected from a woman aged 70-85 years in a cohort sampled during active COVID-19. The sequencing input was peripheral blood. The chain has TRBV28 and TRBJ1-2; TRBD1 agrees at 7 bases. The CDR3 is CASTDRDREYTF. The CDR3 DNA is TGTGCCAGCACCGACAGGGATCGCGAGTACACCTTC.